This TCR beta chain was identified in a study of cytomegalovirus exposure and HLA in healthy donors. CDR1 and CDR2 (germline): MNHNY, SVGAGI (reference sequence). The V end lost 6 bases, the J end lost 2 bases, and 14 bases lay between the germline ends. CDR3 length: 15 amino acids. This clone was seen only a few times. What it binds is unknown. 13 Jbeta primers and 60 Vbeta primers were used for the PCR. Libraries were prepared by immunoSEQ multiplex PCR; TCRdb keeps only in-frame clonotypes and omits some of them. The table lists about 160,000 clones, approximately 80% of them singletons. Overall study findings and caveats: Cytomegalovirus-associated TCR beta chains were listed, numbering 150 to 200. Equally common other TCR beta chains were less clonally expanded than HLA-associated ones, a later analysis found. HLA alleles showed associations with around 15,000 TCR beta sequences in a later analysis, at a 0.05 false discovery rate.

The source of this sequence is a young man in good health and CMV-seropositive. The sequenced sample was PBMCs. This sequence joins TRBV6-6 and TRBJ1-5; perhaps TRBD1 as D (5 bases). CDR3 nucleotides: TGTGCCAGCAGATCCAGGGTTAGGGGCAATCAGCCCCAGCATTTT. It is translated as CASRSRVRGNQPQHF.